The sequence of this T cell receptor beta chain was determined in a study of T cell responses to AZD1222 COVID-19 vaccine (dated by TCRdb to the early 2020s). With regard to the full study: AZD1222 recipients whose second dose came at about 4 weeks and those whose second dose came at about 12 weeks were combined into one group, since spike-specific TCR depth and breadth did not differ between the two schedules. TCR sequencing covered fewer than 250 trial participants: 207 given two doses of AZD1222 and 26 given two doses of MenACWY control vaccine. Trial participants were enrolled by age into subgroups of 18-55, 56-69 and 70-plus years, and roughly 160, 29 and 62 TCR-sequenced participants, respectively, were included in these subgroups. What the research found in general, with its limitations: A significant rise in spike-specific TCR breadth and depth was observed after two AZD1222 doses relative to day 0 and relative to MenACWY recipients. Conclusions about previously exposed vaccinees are limited, since just five to seven AZD1222 recipients were seropositive for SARS-CoV-2 at baseline. The 56-69-year group was small, and its depth increase did not reach significance, likely because of low power. The vaccine-associated CD4 TCRs covered the entire spike protein, and the dominant responses fell in regions 160-218 and 743-854. Because no day 14 peak-response samples were available, repertoires were characterized only after the peak T cell response. Participants were mostly white British, with more females than males. The authors suggested clonal diversity may have been underestimated. Reportedly, almost half of the unique spike-specific TCRs recognized epitopes lying outside the regions that are mutated in the B.1.351 and B.1.1.7 variants.

For CDR1 and CDR2, the germline V gene (reference sequence) lists SEHNR and FQNEAQ. The CDR3 contains 18 residues, cysteine and phenylalanine counted. This entry keeps only the CDR3 DNA: 54 bases, framed from base 1. Clipping removes 5 bases from V and 2 bases from J, with 11 as the unmatched junction base count. Explained via the paper, the time point label denotes: baseline before first vaccination. Vaccinee samples came from UK trials COV001 and COV002, including a single-blind randomized controlled phase 2/3 trial of AZD1222 (ChAdOx1 nCoV-19) in healthy adults. Trial participant PBMC samples were collected at day 0 and day 28 after the second dose for TCRbeta chain sequencing. The CDR3 regions of human TCRbeta chains were subjected to immunosequencing. The source study handled its data this way. TCRs in the repertoires were matched against a reference library of SARS-CoV-2-specific TCRs that had been generated with the MIRA antigen-specificity platform. Breadth meant the fraction of unique TCRs that were SARS-CoV-2-associated, whereas depth meant the fraction of total T cells that were SARS-CoV-2-associated. Using the MIRA data, each spike-specific TCR was assigned both to the spike region to which the TCR was reactive and to a CD4 or CD8 class. Log10-transformed breadth and depth values were compared by one-way ANOVA with Sidak's multiple comparisons tests. The table was pulled from immuneACCESS by TCRdb, which kept in-frame rearrangements only. Such tables lose some clones; where checked, under half of the loss comes from unresolved V genes, and the rest has no known cause. V and J calls and clone size are copied from that table; D and trimming were computed from the DNA. Counted in this sample were under 70,000 clones; 65% to 80% of them appeared once. The top ten clonotypes cover more than 13% of the sample.

About this clone: This clone's antigen is unknown. No much larger clone is present one base from it, and per-base qualities are unavailable.

The TCR comes from an adult in good health. The sample was peripheral blood, taken on day 0 of AZD1222 vaccination. The V gene is TRBV7-9 and the J gene is TRBJ2-1, with TRBD2 matching 11 junction bases. The CDR3 here reads CASSPPASGGPTYNEQFF. The nucleotide sequence reads as follows: TGTGCCAGCAGCCCCCCTGCTAGCGGGGGGCCCACCTACAATGAGCAGTTCTTC.